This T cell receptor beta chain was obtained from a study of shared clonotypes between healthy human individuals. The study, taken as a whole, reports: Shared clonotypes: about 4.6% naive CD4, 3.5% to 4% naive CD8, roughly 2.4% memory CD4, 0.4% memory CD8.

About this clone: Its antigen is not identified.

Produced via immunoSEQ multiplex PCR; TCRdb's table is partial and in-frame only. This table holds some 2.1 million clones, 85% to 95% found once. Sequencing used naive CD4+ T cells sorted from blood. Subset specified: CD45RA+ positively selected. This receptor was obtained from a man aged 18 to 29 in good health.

This chain's CDR3 is CASSQGLAGDTDEQFF. Here the CDR3 DNA reads TGCGCCAGCAGCCAAGGACTAGCGGGAGATACCGATGAGCAGTTCTTC. The chain recombines TRBV5-1 with TRBJ2-1; 13 nucleotides agree with TRBD2. The germline V gene has CDR1 SGHRS and CDR2 YFSETQ. CDR3 length: 16 residues. V was pared by 4 bases and J by 8 bases, with 9 bases of the junction left unmatched.